This T cell receptor beta chain was profiled in a study of OX40 agonist ivuxolimab in advanced cancers. Repertoires were generated with immunoSEQ multiplex PCR, while TCRdb's copy carries only in-frame clones and drops some. The sample records around 60,000 clones, 80% to 95% being singletons. Between the trimmed V and J ends, which lost 0 bases and 7 bases, there was a span of 13 bases. There are 14 residues in the CDR3. Per the germline V gene, CDR1 is SGHRS and CDR2 is YFSETQ. Patients with autoimmune history or systemic immunosuppression were excluded. Material: CD4+ or CD8+ T cells sorted from blood, obtained in a trial of the OX40 agonist ivuxolimab. The V gene is TRBV5-1, the J gene TRBJ1-2; maybe TRBD1 (6 bases). This receptor was taken from an adult with an advanced solid tumor such as melanoma, head and neck, liver or kidney cancer. CDR3 sequence reads: CASSLVGAGTGYTF. DNA of the CDR3: TGCGCCAGCAGCTTGGTGGGGGCAGGGACTGGCTACACCTTC. The variable domain in full, with the rest retrieved from reference TRBV5-1 and TRBJ1-2, is KAGVTQTPRYLIKTRGQQVTLSCSPISGHRSVSWYQQTPGQGLQFLFEYFSETQRNKGNFPGRFSGRQFSNSRSEMNVSTLELGDSALYLCASSLVGAGTGYTFGSGTRLTVV.